This TCR beta chain is from a study of blood T cell repertoires in COVID-19. Study background: Spain, Italy and the United States supplied samples that represented acute and convalescent COVID-19. Nucleic acid was either cDNA or gDNA, and it came from T cells, B-cell-depleted T cells, or PBMCs.

Method: immunoSEQ multiplex PCR; TCRdb's copy keeps in-frame clones and lacks some. The sample lists almost 200,000 clones; 85% to 90% were seen once. CDR3 size: 13 residues. Germline lookup yields CDR1 SGHRS and CDR2 YFSETQ. V gave up 7 bases and J gave up 6 bases, with 14 bases separating them. The sequence came from a woman in her seventies with acute or convalescent COVID-19. The rearrangement links TRBV5-1 to TRBJ2-1; weak D call: TRBD1 (6 bases). Sequenced input: peripheral blood. The CDR3 here is CASQFSRGNEQFF. Written as DNA, the CDR3 is TGCGCCAGCCAGTTCTCCAGGGGCAATGAGCAGTTCTTC.